This T cell receptor beta chain was recorded in a study of cytomegalovirus exposure and HLA in healthy donors. Study overall: Early released data had around 79 million unique TCRs, all coming from HLA-typed donors. General study findings and limits: Beyond CMV serostatus, there was no information to go on about immune exposure. Most subjects' HLA-A and HLA-B alleles were reportedly predicted from TCR beta sequences.

Details on this clone: Antigen unknown.

The PCR had 60 Vbeta and 13 Jbeta primers. Produced via immunoSEQ multiplex PCR; TCRdb's table is partial and in-frame only. This table has some 180,000 clones, 75% to 80% appearing once. V was cut by 0 bases and J by 2 bases, with 6 bases left in between. This CDR3 region has 14 residues. CDR1 and CDR2 from the germline V gene are SGHRS and YFSETQ. The sequencing sample was made of PBMCs. The V and J genes are TRBV5-1 and TRBJ1-3; D possibly corresponds to TRBD1 (5 bases). The TCR sequence derives from a female donor in good health and CMV-seronegative. As DNA, the CDR3 is TGCGCCAGCAGCTTGGAGGGGACTGGAAACACCATATATTTT. Encoded protein: CASSLEGTGNTIYF.